This T cell receptor (beta chain) is drawn from a study of T cells after somatic rescue of genetic block. The CDR3 totals 14 residues. In germline, CDR1 is LNHDA, CDR2 SQIVND (reference sequence). V dropped 9 bases and J dropped 3 bases, with 14 bases sitting between them. Clones were sequenced by immunoSEQ multiplex PCR, and TCRdb holds only the in-frame ones, with some missing. Altogether 67,000 or so clones are present, approximately 90% being singletons, with the ten largest covering about 3%. This clonotype was obtained from a young man. The chain has TRBV19 and TRBJ1-4; tentative D call: TRBD1 (6 bases). Sequenced: peripheral blood mononuclear cells (PBMCs). This chain's CDR3 is CASQTGAANEKLFF. Written as DNA, the CDR3 is TGTGCCAGCCAGACAGGTGCGGCTAATGAAAAACTGTTTTTT.